The 3 T cell receptor beta chains below come from one sample, sequenced in a study of CD8+ T cells in alopecia areata. cDNA reverse transcribed from extracted RNA served as the sequencing template. Using immunoSEQ multiplex PCR, the repertoire was profiled, and TCRdb retains in-frame clones only, with some absent. Here the sample spans about 110,000 clones, over 55% being singletons. The specimen was NKG2D-low CD8+ T cells sorted from blood. The source of these receptors is a human donor with alopecia areata.

The genes are TRBV12-5 and TRBJ1-4; no clear D gene. V lost 2 bases to trimming and J lost 8 bases, with 9 bases between them. The CDR3 is made up of 13 amino acids. Germline V gives CDR1 LGHNT, CDR2 FRNRAP. The CDR3 DNA sequence: TGTGCTAGTGGTTTGTTCCCGATCGAAAAACTGTTTTTT. It codes for CASGLFPIEKLFF.

The V call is TRBV27, the J call TRBJ1-5, with 7 bases that match TRBD1. CDR1 is MNHEY, CDR2 SMNVEV, per germline (reference sequence). The CDR3 contains 16 residues. Trimming at V came to 8 bases and at J to 7 bases, leaving 17 bases not matched to a gene. DNA for the CDR3: TGTGCCAGCGGGCTTGGGGGTACAGGGGCAGGGCAGCCCCAGCATTTT. Translating gives CASGLGGTGAGQPQHF.

This clone was recorded a few times. This chain uses TRBV5-1 with TRBJ2-1, with D hard to call. CDR3 size: 16 residues. CDR1 and CDR2 from the germline V gene are SGHRS and YFSETQ. Between the trimmed V and J ends, which lost 4 bases and 0 bases, there was a span of 14 bases. The CDR3 loop reads CASSHITRSSYNEQFF. CDR3 nucleotide sequence: TGCGCCAGCAGCCATATTACCCGGAGCTCCTACAATGAGCAGTTCTTC.